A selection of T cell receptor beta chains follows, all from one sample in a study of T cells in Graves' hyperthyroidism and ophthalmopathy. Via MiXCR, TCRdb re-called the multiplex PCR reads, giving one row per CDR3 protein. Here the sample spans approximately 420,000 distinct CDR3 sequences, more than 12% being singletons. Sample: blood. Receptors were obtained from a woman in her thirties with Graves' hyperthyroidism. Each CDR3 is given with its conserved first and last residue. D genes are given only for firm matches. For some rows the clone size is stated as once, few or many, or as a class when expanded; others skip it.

CDR3 DNA: TGTGCCAGCAGCTTAGTAACTGTGGCGAACACCGGGGAGCTGTTTTTT
CDR3 protein: CASSLVTVANTGELFF
clone size: few
D gene: NA
V gene: TRBV7-2
J gene: TRBJ2-2

CDR3 DNA: TGTGCCAGCAGCTTGGCCGGGGGGCGAAACACTGAAGCTTTCTTT
CDR3 protein: CASSLAGGRNTEAFF
clone size: NA
D gene: NA
V gene: TRBV5-6
J gene: TRBJ1-1

CDR3 DNA: TGTGCCAGCAGCTCCCGGGCCTCGCCCTCCTACGAGCAGTACTTC
CDR3 protein: CASSSRASPSYEQYF
clone size: few
D gene: NA
V gene: TRBV7-2
J gene: TRBJ2-7

CDR3 DNA: TGTGCCATCAGTGCTCGGTCTAGCGGGAGGGTTGCAGATACGCAGTATTTT
CDR3 protein: CAISARSSGRVADTQYF
clone size: many
D gene: TRBD2
V gene: TRBV10-3
J gene: TRBJ2-3

CDR3 DNA: TGTGCCAGCAGTGTATGGGAAAATCAGCCCCAGCATTTT
CDR3 protein: CASSVWENQPQHF
clone size: few
D gene: NA
V gene: TRBV6-1
J gene: TRBJ1-5

CDR3 DNA: TGTGCCAGCAGTTACGACGGCCAGGACGGCTACAATGAGCAGTTCTTC
CDR3 protein: CASSYDGQDGYNEQFF
clone size: NA
D gene: NA
V gene: TRBV6-2/TRBV6-3
J gene: TRBJ2-1

CDR3 DNA: TGTGCCAGCAGTTTTGCGGGACTTCGCACAGATACGCAGTATTTT
CDR3 protein: CASSFAGLRTDTQYF
clone size: many
D gene: NA
V gene: TRBV12-3/TRBV12-4
J gene: TRBJ2-3

CDR3 DNA: TGTGCCAGCAGTTACCCAGGGAATCATTCACCCCTCCACTTT
CDR3 protein: CASSYPGNHSPLHF
clone size: few
D gene: NA
V gene: TRBV6-5
J gene: TRBJ1-6

CDR3 DNA: TGCGCCAGCAGGATAGCGGGAGGAAACTACCAAGAGACCCAGTACTTC
CDR3 protein: CASRIAGGNYQETQYF
clone size: NA
D gene: TRBD2
V gene: TRBV5-1
J gene: TRBJ2-5

CDR3 DNA: TGTGCCAGCAGCCAAGCGTCGACTATTTATAATTCACCCCTCCACTTT
CDR3 protein: CASSQASTIYNSPLHF
clone size: many
D gene: NA
V gene: TRBV3-1
J gene: TRBJ1-6

CDR3 DNA: TGTGCCAGCAGCGGATGGGACAGGGGATTCGAAAAACTGTTTTTT
CDR3 protein: CASSGWDRGFEKLFF
clone size: few
D gene: TRBD1
V gene: TRBV7-9
J gene: TRBJ1-4

CDR3 DNA: TGCGCCAGCAGCCAAGAACGGGTTTACGAGCAGTACTTC
CDR3 protein: CASSQERVYEQYF
clone size: NA
D gene: NA
V gene: TRBV4-1
J gene: TRBJ2-7

CDR3 DNA: TGTGCCTTGGAAGGGCAGGCGTACGAGCAGTACTTC
CDR3 protein: CALEGQAYEQYF
clone size: many
D gene: NA
V gene: TRBV30
J gene: TRBJ2-7

CDR3 DNA: TGTGCCAGCAGTGAAGCGGAGAACTCCGGCCAAGAGACCCAGTACTTC
CDR3 protein: CASSEAENSGQETQYF
clone size: many
D gene: NA
V gene: TRBV6-1
J gene: TRBJ2-5

CDR3 DNA: TGTGCCAGCAGCACCCGCCCAGCCCTACAAGAGACCCAGTACTTC
CDR3 protein: CASSTRPALQETQYF
clone size: few
D gene: NA
V gene: TRBV5-5
J gene: TRBJ2-5

CDR3 DNA: TGTGCCAGCAGCCAATACCCTGCCACCTACGAGCAGTACTTC
CDR3 protein: CASSQYPATYEQYF
clone size: few
D gene: NA
V gene: TRBV13
J gene: TRBJ2-7

CDR3 DNA: TGCGCCAGCAGCTTAGGGGACAACTCCTACAATGAGCAGTTCTTC
CDR3 protein: CASSLGDNSYNEQFF
clone size: few
D gene: NA
V gene: TRBV5-1
J gene: TRBJ2-1

CDR3 DNA: TGCGCCAGCAGCTGGGTAGCGGGAGTTTTACAAGAGACCCAGTACTTC
CDR3 protein: CASSWVAGVLQETQYF
clone size: NA
D gene: TRBD2
V gene: TRBV5-1
J gene: TRBJ2-5

CDR3 DNA: TGTGCCAGCAGCCTCCAGGGGGCCATGAACACTGAAGCTTTCTTT
CDR3 protein: CASSLQGAMNTEAFF
clone size: many
D gene: TRBD1
V gene: TRBV12-3/TRBV12-4
J gene: TRBJ1-1

CDR3 DNA: TGTGCCAGCAGCTTGCGGGGCAGCTCTGGGGCCAACGTCCTGACTTTC
CDR3 protein: CASSLRGSSGANVLTF
clone size: many
D gene: NA
V gene: TRBV11-1
J gene: TRBJ2-6

CDR3 DNA: TGTGCCAGCACGGGCGGGAACTCCTACGAGCAGTACTTC
CDR3 protein: CASTGGNSYEQYF
clone size: few
D gene: NA
V gene: TRBV7-9
J gene: TRBJ2-7

CDR3 DNA: TGTGCCAGCAGCCCTGAACTCCCCTCCTACAATGAGCAGTTCTTC
CDR3 protein: CASSPELPSYNEQFF
clone size: NA
D gene: NA
V gene: TRBV27
J gene: TRBJ2-1

CDR3 DNA: TGCGCCAGCAGCTTGGAACGGTACGGCTCCTACAATGAGCAGTTCTTC
CDR3 protein: CASSLERYGSYNEQFF
clone size: many
D gene: NA
V gene: TRBV5-1
J gene: TRBJ2-1

CDR3 DNA: TGTGCCAGCAGCTTAGCGGATTACCTCGAGGCGACCGGGGAGCTGTTTTTT
CDR3 protein: CASSLADYLEATGELFF
clone size: NA
D gene: NA
V gene: TRBV7-9
J gene: TRBJ2-2

CDR3 DNA: TGTGCCAGCAGTCGGACCAGACCCCCCCAAGACACCCAGTACTTC
CDR3 protein: CASSRTRPPQDTQYF
clone size: many
D gene: NA
V gene: TRBV2
J gene: TRBJ2-5

CDR3 DNA: TGTGCCAGCTCACCACCGTCGAAGACAGCCTACAATGAGCAGTTCTTC
CDR3 protein: CASSPPSKTAYNEQFF
clone size: many
D gene: NA
V gene: TRBV18
J gene: TRBJ2-1

CDR3 DNA: TGCAGTGCTAGTCAAGAAGTTGGGCGGACCTCCTCCTACAATGAGCAGTTCTTC
CDR3 protein: CSASQEVGRTSSYNEQFF
clone size: many
D gene: NA
V gene: TRBV20-1
J gene: TRBJ2-1

CDR3 DNA: TGCGCCAGCAGCCCCCTAAAAGCTAGCGAGAATTACAATGAGCAGTTCTTC
CDR3 protein: CASSPLKASENYNEQFF
clone size: few
D gene: NA
V gene: TRBV4-1
J gene: TRBJ2-1

CDR3 DNA: TGTGCCAGCAGTTACTCGACGGGAGTGGGGAACAATGAGCAGTTCTTC
CDR3 protein: CASSYSTGVGNNEQFF
clone size: NA
D gene: NA
V gene: TRBV6-2/TRBV6-3
J gene: TRBJ2-1

CDR3 DNA: TGTGCCAGCTCACCCCGGACTAGCGGGAGGGCCGGGGAAGATACGCAGTATTTT
CDR3 protein: CASSPRTSGRAGEDTQYF
clone size: few
D gene: TRBD2
V gene: TRBV18
J gene: TRBJ2-3

CDR3 DNA: TGTGCCAGCAGTTACGGGGGGGCAGGCTATGGCTACACCTTC
CDR3 protein: CASSYGGAGYGYTF
clone size: NA
D gene: NA
V gene: TRBV6-9
J gene: TRBJ1-2

CDR3 DNA: TGCGCCAGCAGGAGGGAGCCCTCCTACAATGAGCAGTTCTTC
CDR3 protein: CASRREPSYNEQFF
clone size: many
D gene: NA
V gene: TRBV5-1
J gene: TRBJ2-1

CDR3 DNA: TGTGCCAGCAGCTTCACGGGCGAGACCCAGTACTTC
CDR3 protein: CASSFTGETQYF
clone size: NA
D gene: NA
V gene: TRBV5-4
J gene: TRBJ2-5

CDR3 DNA: TGTGCCGGCAGCCAAGATGGGTATAGCGAGCAGTACTTC
CDR3 protein: CAGSQDGYSEQYF
clone size: once
D gene: NA
V gene: TRBV3-1
J gene: TRBJ2-7

CDR3 DNA: TGTGCCAGCAGCTTAGGCGGCGGGAGTGCCCACAATGAGCAGTTCTTC
CDR3 protein: CASSLGGGSAHNEQFF
clone size: few
D gene: TRBD2
V gene: TRBV11-2
J gene: TRBJ2-1

CDR3 DNA: TGTGCCAGTGGGACAGGGGTCCCCTACGAGCAGTACTTC
CDR3 protein: CASGTGVPYEQYF
clone size: few
D gene: TRBD1
V gene: TRBV27
J gene: TRBJ2-7

CDR3 DNA: TGTGCCAGCAGTTCTTCAAGTGGTGAGACCCAGTACTTC
CDR3 protein: CASSSSSGETQYF
clone size: many
D gene: NA
V gene: TRBV12-3/TRBV12-4
J gene: TRBJ2-5

CDR3 DNA: TGTGCCAGCAGGGGGGACAGGGGGCGAAGGAATGAGCAGTTCTTC
CDR3 protein: CASRGDRGRRNEQFF
clone size: many
D gene: TRBD1
V gene: TRBV28
J gene: TRBJ2-1

CDR3 DNA: TGTGCCAGTACCTTGGGACAAACGGGCTCTGGGGCCAACGTCCTGACTTTC
CDR3 protein: CASTLGQTGSGANVLTF
clone size: NA
D gene: NA
V gene: TRBV19
J gene: TRBJ2-6

CDR3 DNA: TGCAGCGTTGAAGAGGCTAGCCTAGCAGATACGCAGTATTTT
CDR3 protein: CSVEEASLADTQYF
clone size: few
D gene: NA
V gene: TRBV29-1
J gene: TRBJ2-3

CDR3 DNA: TGCAGTGCTATCGTTTCGACCAATCAGCCCCAGCATTTT
CDR3 protein: CSAIVSTNQPQHF
clone size: many
D gene: NA
V gene: TRBV20-1
J gene: TRBJ1-5

CDR3 DNA: TGTGCCAGCAGAAAGGAGGGTACCTACGAGCAGTACTTC
CDR3 protein: CASRKEGTYEQYF
clone size: NA
D gene: NA
V gene: TRBV7-6
J gene: TRBJ2-7

CDR3 DNA: TGTGCCAGCAAACTAGCGGGAGGGCCCTCGTACGAGCAGTACTTC
CDR3 protein: CASKLAGGPSYEQYF
clone size: NA
D gene: TRBD2
V gene: TRBV12-3/TRBV12-4
J gene: TRBJ2-7

CDR3 DNA: TGTGCCAGCAGTGCCACCGCCCTAGGGGCCAATGAGCAGTTCTTC
CDR3 protein: CASSATALGANEQFF
clone size: many
D gene: NA
V gene: TRBV2
J gene: TRBJ2-1

CDR3 DNA: TGCGCCAGCAGCCCAAGACTGATCACTGAAGCTTTCTTT
CDR3 protein: CASSPRLITEAFF
clone size: many
D gene: NA
V gene: TRBV5-1
J gene: TRBJ1-1

CDR3 DNA: TGTGCCAGCAGCTTAGACAATGAGCGGTTCTTC
CDR3 protein: CASSLDNERFF
clone size: few
D gene: NA
V gene: TRBV7-2
J gene: TRBJ2-1

CDR3 DNA: TGTGCCAGCAGTTATGGGGACGTCGTAGGTGAGCAGTTCTTC
CDR3 protein: CASSYGDVVGEQFF
clone size: few
D gene: NA
V gene: TRBV6-9
J gene: TRBJ2-1

CDR3 DNA: TGTGCCAGCAGCCATGGGTCTTCGACAGGGGCTCAGCCCCAGCATTTT
CDR3 protein: CASSHGSSTGAQPQHF
clone size: many
D gene: TRBD1
V gene: TRBV3-1
J gene: TRBJ1-5

CDR3 DNA: TGTGCCAGCTCACCAGTCACTAGCGGGAGGAATGAGCAGTTCTTC
CDR3 protein: CASSPVTSGRNEQFF
clone size: few
D gene: TRBD2
V gene: TRBV18
J gene: TRBJ2-1

CDR3 DNA: TGTGCCATCAACCCGGGACAGATCGATGAGCAGTTCTTC
CDR3 protein: CAINPGQIDEQFF
clone size: many
D gene: TRBD1
V gene: TRBV10-3
J gene: TRBJ2-1

CDR3 DNA: TGCAGTGCTAGTCCCCCCCTAGCGGGCAGCTACGAGCAGTACTTC
CDR3 protein: CSASPPLAGSYEQYF
clone size: many
D gene: TRBD2
V gene: TRBV20-1
J gene: TRBJ2-7

CDR3 DNA: TGTGCCTGGGCCGTAGCGGGAGCTGAGACCCAGTACTTC
CDR3 protein: CAWAVAGAETQYF
clone size: many
D gene: TRBD2
V gene: TRBV30
J gene: TRBJ2-5

CDR3 DNA: TGCAGTTTCCGAAATAGCGGGAGGGCCGGTACAGATACGCAGTATTTT
CDR3 protein: CSFRNSGRAGTDTQYF
clone size: few
D gene: TRBD2
V gene: TRBV20-1
J gene: TRBJ2-3

CDR3 DNA: TGTGCCAGCAGCTTGGGATCCGGACAGATTAATGAAAAACTGTTTTTT
CDR3 protein: CASSLGSGQINEKLFF
clone size: few
D gene: NA
V gene: TRBV5-6
J gene: TRBJ1-4

CDR3 DNA: TGCGCCAGCAGCCCGCGGACTAGCAGTAACACCGGGGAGCTGTTTTTT
CDR3 protein: CASSPRTSSNTGELFF
clone size: few
D gene: TRBD2
V gene: TRBV5-1
J gene: TRBJ2-2

CDR3 DNA: TGTGCCAGTGGGAAGGGAAGGGAGACCCAGTACTTC
CDR3 protein: CASGKGRETQYF
clone size: NA
D gene: NA
V gene: TRBV19
J gene: TRBJ2-5

CDR3 DNA: TGTGCCAGCAGTTTTGGATTATACACCGGGGAGCTGTTTTTT
CDR3 protein: CASSFGLYTGELFF
clone size: few
D gene: NA
V gene: TRBV28
J gene: TRBJ2-2

CDR3 DNA: TGCGCCAGCAGCTTGGAGGGAACTAGCGGGAGCATTGAGCAGTTCTTC
CDR3 protein: CASSLEGTSGSIEQFF
clone size: few
D gene: TRBD2
V gene: TRBV5-1
J gene: TRBJ2-1

CDR3 DNA: TGTGCCAGCAGCGTAGACGCGGGAGGGAGCACAGATACGCAGTATTTT
CDR3 protein: CASSVDAGGSTDTQYF
clone size: NA
D gene: TRBD2
V gene: TRBV9
J gene: TRBJ2-3